This T cell receptor (beta chain) was sequenced in a study of beta chain features in type 1 diabetes. General observations from the study: Relative to healthy donors, patients appeared to have naive, central memory and Treg TCRB repertoires that were more similar. In type 1 diabetes patients, VDJ junctions had fewer insertions; deletions at these junctions were more frequent.

From germline, CDR1 is MDHEN and CDR2 SYDVKM. This CDR3 is built from 12 residues. The V end lost 6 bases, the J end lost 2 bases, and 7 bases lay between the germline ends. Every isolated RNA sample was fully reverse transcribed, so sequencing captured expressed TCRB transcripts. Profiling relied on immunoSEQ multiplex PCR, and the TCRdb table lists in-frame clones only, not all of them. The table records under 900,000 clones, roughly a sixth of them present only once. Central memory, naive, regulatory and stem cell-like memory CD4+ cells were sorted by CD45RO/CCR7/CD25/CD127/CD95/CD27. As concerns this clone: Its antigen is as yet unknown.

The source of this sequence is a woman younger than 35 in good health. The sequenced sample was naive CD4+ T cells from blood. The V call is TRBV28, the J call TRBJ2-5; D might be TRBD2 (6 bases). CDR3: CASREGQETQYF. CDR3 nucleotides: TGTGCCAGCAGGGAGGGTCAAGAGACCCAGTACTTC.